The 14 T cell receptor beta chains reported below all come from one sample, sequenced in a study of CD8 T cells in ankylosing spondylitis. These receptors' antigens are unknown. TCRdb reprocessed the 5' RACE reads with MiXCR, giving one entry per CDR3 protein. Of more than 300,000 distinct CDR3 sequences listed, roughly 8% are singletons. Study-level results: One TCR beta motif, made up of roughly 8 highly homologous variants, appeared characteristic of ankylosing spondylitis blood.

The sequenced material came from blood, either unsorted or a sorted T cell fraction (not recorded which). These receptors all come from a male donor with ankylosing spondylitis.

The sample holds a few counts of this clonotype. The chain uses TRBV20-1 and TRBJ1-2; no firm D call. Trimming left V 6 bases short and J 0 bases short, with 14 bases between. Germline CDR1 DFQATT, CDR2 SNEGSKA (reference sequence). The CDR3 is 14 amino acids. CDR3 in DNA: TGCAGTGCCTTAGGGCCCGGATCTAACTATGGCTACACCTTC. Translation gives CSALGPGSNYGYTF.

This chain links TRBV7-2 with TRBJ1-5, with 7 bases fitting TRBD1. Germline V lookup: CDR1 SGHTA, CDR2 FQGNSA. CDR3 size: 15 residues. V lost 7 bases to trimming and J lost 4 bases; unmatched junction nucleotides: 10. DNA for the CDR3: TGTGCCAGCAACTCCGGGACAGTCAAGAATCAGCCCCAGCATTTT. Protein product: CASNSGTVKNQPQHF.

V is TRBV30 and J is TRBJ2-7; TRBD1 matches 9 bases. The CDR3 length is 15 residues. Germline lookup yields CDR1 GTSNPN and CDR2 SVGIG (reference sequence). V shed 0 bases, J shed 6 bases, and the junction held 9 bases outside the gene matches. Written as DNA, the CDR3 is TGTGCCTGGAGTGTCCTGGACAGGGGATTACGCGAGCAGTACTTC. Protein: CAWSVLDRGLREQYF.

The chain links TRBV14 to TRBJ2-1; D might be TRBD1 (5 bases). The V end lost 6 bases, the J end lost 3 bases, and 18 bases lay between the germline ends. The CDR3 length is 16 residues. From germline, CDR1 is SGHDN and CDR2 FVKESK. The CDR3 DNA reads as TGTGCCAGCAGAACTTCGTTGGGGCTAAACTACAATGAGCAGTTCTTC. Protein sequence: CASRTSLGLNYNEQFF. The variable domain in full, completed from reference TRBV14 and TRBJ2-1, reads EAGVTQFPSHSVIEKGQTVTLRCDPISGHDNLYWYRRVMGKEIKFLLHFVKESKQDESGMPNNRFLAERTGGTYSTLKVQPAELEDSGVYFCASRTSLGLNYNEQFFGPGTRLTVL.

This clonotype was detected a few times. The rearrangement joins TRBV5-1 to TRBJ2-5; D unclear. Trimming stripped 4 bases from V and 4 bases from J, with 17 bases between. The CDR3 extends over 15 amino acids. Germline V gene sequence: CDR1 SGHRS, CDR2 YFSETQ. CDR3 sequence reads: CASSPTFASRETQYF. CDR3 nucleotides: TGCGCCAGCAGCCCAACTTTTGCGTCTAGAGAGACCCAGTACTTC.

This clonotype occurred a few times. V is TRBV7-9 and J is TRBJ2-1, with 12 bases that match TRBD2. The trim removed 8 bases at V and 9 bases at J, leaving 14 bases unmatched. The germline V gene encodes CDR1 SEHNR and CDR2 FQNEAQ (reference sequence). This CDR3 comprises 16 residues. This CDR3 reads CASGEGASGRATEQFF. The CDR3 DNA reads as TGTGCCAGCGGCGAGGGGGCTAGCGGGAGGGCCACTGAGCAGTTCTTC.

This clonotype was seen more than once but under ten times. The chain has TRBV6-5 and TRBJ2-2; perhaps TRBD2 as D (6 bases). CDR3 length: 12 residues. Germline V gives CDR1 MNHEY, CDR2 SVGAGI. V was pared by 10 bases and J by 6 bases, with 12 bases between. The CDR3 here is CAIRGSSGELFF. DNA for the CDR3: TGTGCCATTCGGGGGTCTTCCGGGGAGCTGTTTTTT.

The gene calls are TRBV20-1 and TRBJ2-5, with TRBD2 identical over 11 bases. The junction had 16 bases not matched to a gene; V was cut back by 6 bases and J by 7 bases. CDR1 DFQATT and CDR2 SNEGSKA come from the germline V gene (reference sequence). The CDR3 has 16 amino acids. The CDR3 nucleotides read TGCAGTGCCATACTAGCGGGAGTTCTTGGGAGGCGGACCCAGTACTTC. Translating gives CSAILAGVLGRRTQYF.

This clonotype was picked up a small number of times. This chain uses TRBV4-2 with TRBJ2-7; 10 bases are a match to TRBD1. Per germline, CDR1 LGHNA and CDR2 YNFKEQ. The length of the CDR3 is 16 residues. The ends lost 3 bases at V and 7 bases at J; junction bases unmatched: 12. CDR3 DNA: TGTGCCAGCAGCCACCCGACAGGGGGCACTCGAGGGGAGCAGTACTTC. Encoded protein: CASSHPTGGTRGEQYF.

V is TRBV10-3 and J is TRBJ2-5, with 9 bases matching TRBD2. V lost 5 bases and J lost 2; bases outside the gene matches: 6. The CDR3 totals 15 residues. The V gene's germline CDR1 is ENHRY and CDR2 SYGVKD. DNA for the CDR3: TGTGCCATCAGTATAGCGGGAGCGTTTCAAGAGACCCAGTACTTC. Protein sequence: CAISIAGAFQETQYF.

V usage is TRBV9 and J usage is TRBJ2-1, with 10 bases fitting TRBD2. The CDR3 has 13 residues. From germline, CDR1 is SGDLS and CDR2 YYNGEE. Trimming at V came to 6 bases and at J to 8 bases, leaving 5 bases not matched to a gene. The CDR3 coding sequence is TGTGCCAGCACGGCTAGCGGGAGCTATGAGCAGTTCTTC. This codes for CASTASGSYEQFF.

In its sample, this clonotype was seen many times. The chain uses TRBV5-1 and TRBJ2-7; 10 bases are shared with TRBD2. The CDR3 has 14 amino acids. CDR1 is SGHRS, CDR2 YFSETQ, per germline. V shed 0 bases, J shed 5 bases, and the junction held 2 bases outside the gene matches. Here the CDR3 reads CASSLDGTSDEQYF. The CDR3 DNA is TGCGCCAGCAGCTTGGACGGGACTAGCGACGAGCAGTACTTC.

In its sample, this clonotype was seen a few times. The chain has TRBV7-8 and TRBJ2-5, with a weak D call TRBD2 (6 bases). Germline-derived CDR1 and CDR2 are SGHVS and FQNEAQ. The CDR3 totals 16 residues. V lost 4 bases, J lost 0 bases, and 15 bases lay in between. The CDR3 DNA reads TGTGCCAGCAGCTCGAGATTTGGGGGGTACCAAGAGACCCAGTACTTC. Amino acids: CASSSRFGGYQETQYF.

This clonotype was seen ten or more times. The V gene is TRBV5-6, the J gene TRBJ2-2; no reliable D call. The V gene lost 0 bases and the J gene lost 1 base, with 7 bases spanning the gap. The CDR3 has 15 residues. Germline V lookup: CDR1 SGHDT, CDR2 YYEEEE. CDR3 in DNA: TGTGCCAGCAGCTTGGACCCGGGGAACACCGGGGAGCTGTTTTTT. Its protein product is CASSLDPGNTGELFF.